This TCR beta chain stems from a study of OX40 agonist ivuxolimab in advanced cancers. Study-wide findings and caveats: CD4+ and CD8+ blood T cells expanded clonally by week 6 at 0.1 to 3.0 mg/kg.

Regarding this clone: Its cognate antigen is unknown.

This CDR3 region has 14 residues. Germline V gene data show CDR1 as SGHNT and CDR2 as YYREEE (reference sequence). V dropped 4 bases and J dropped 2; count of bases not matched to a gene: 5. Produced via immunoSEQ multiplex PCR; TCRdb's table is partial and in-frame only. Found here are some 83,000 clones, 90% to 95% of them singletons; the top ten hold 0.55% to 0.7%. The material sequenced was CD4+ or CD8+ T cells sorted from blood, taken in a trial of the OX40 agonist ivuxolimab. The source of this sequence is an adult with an advanced solid tumor such as melanoma, head and neck, liver or kidney cancer. J is TRBJ2-5 and V is TRBV5-4, with 7 bases that match TRBD2. The CDR3 loop reads CASSPGTTQETQYF. For the CDR3, the DNA is TGTGCCAGCAGCCCGGGGACTACTCAAGAGACCCAGTACTTC.